The clone carrying this T cell receptor (beta chain) was seen repeatedly, ten times or more. Its antigen is currently unknown. The record originates from a study of CD8 T cells in ankylosing spondylitis. Study results and caveats: Reportedly, matched ankylosing spondylitis synovial fluid was significantly enriched for disease-linked clones. Disease-linked clones bore a CD8+ phenotype, appearing relatively rarely in peripheral blood. A motif of seven or eight highly homologous TCR beta variants was seen as apparently characteristic of ankylosing spondylitis blood. In reactive arthritis synovial fluid and blood, some motif variants had been reported before.

TCR beta libraries were made by quantitative 5'-RACE with molecular barcodes. TCRdb recomputed calls from the 5' RACE reads with MiXCR, one row per CDR3 protein. Of more than 650,000 distinct CDR3 sequences listed, about an eighth were seen once; the top ten hold 0.45% to 0.6%. There are 14 residues in the CDR3. J was trimmed by 4 bases and V by 5 bases; bases with no gene match: 5. Looked up from germline, CDR1 is SGHVS and CDR2 is FNYEAQ. The sequence came from a male donor with ankylosing spondylitis. The sample taken for sequencing was blood, either unsorted or a sorted T cell fraction (not recorded which). V is TRBV7-6 and J is TRBJ1-5; 7 bases match TRBD1. CDR3 bases: TGTGCCAGCAGCCTGACAGGGAGGAATCAGCCCCAGCATTTT. This codes for CASSLTGRNQPQHF.